The next 15 T cell receptor beta chains were all read from a single sample in a study of cytomegalovirus exposure and HLA in healthy donors. PCR primers comprised 60 Vbeta and 13 Jbeta primers. Assay used: immunoSEQ multiplex PCR; TCRdb lists only in-frame clones, some missing. The sample lists around 190,000 clones; about 82% were seen once. The source material was PBMCs. The receptors here all came from a woman in her forties or fifties in good health and CMV-seronegative.

This chain joins TRBV20-1 and TRBJ2-1; D call uncertain. This CDR3 has 11 amino acids. Germline CDR1 reads DFQATT; CDR2 reads SNEGSKA (reference sequence). V lost 2 bases and J 9 bases, leaving 8 bases between the germline ends. CDR3 sequence: CSARQVTEQFF. The CDR3 DNA reads TGCAGTGCTAGACAGGTGACTGAGCAGTTCTTC.

The rearrangement joins TRBV29-1 to TRBJ2-7; 14 nucleotides agree with TRBD2. From germline, CDR1 is SQVTM and CDR2 ANQGSEA. The CDR3 loop spans 16 amino acids. With 6 bases clipped from V and 5 bases from J, the junction kept 12 bases outside the gene matches. CDR3 nucleotide sequence: TGCAGCGTAGGGACCGGGACTAGCGGGAGTAGCAACGAGCAGTACTTC. This translates into CSVGTGTSGSSNEQYF.

This chain uses TRBV18 with TRBJ2-7; TRBD2 matches at 8 bases. CDR1 is KGHSH and CDR2 is LQKENI in the germline V gene. The CDR3 sequence is 14 residues long. The V gene end was trimmed by 2 bases and the J gene end by 2 bases; junction bases not matched to a gene: 2. The CDR3 loop is CASSPTSGTYEQYF. The CDR3 nucleotides are TGTGCCAGCTCACCAACTAGCGGAACCTACGAGCAGTACTTC.

The rearrangement joins TRBV27 to TRBJ1-4; 7 bases are shared with TRBD1. CDR1 and CDR2 (germline): MNHEY, SMNVEV (reference sequence). This CDR3 has 16 residues. V lost 6 bases, J lost 0 bases, and 7 bases stayed unmatched. The CDR3: CASRLLGTATNEKLFF. The CDR3 DNA sequence: TGTGCCAGCAGACTCCTCGGGACAGCAACTAATGAAAAACTGTTTTTT.

The V call is TRBV28, the J call TRBJ2-2; possible D gene TRBD2, 7 bases. The length of the CDR3 is 20 residues. Looked up from germline, CDR1 is MDHEN and CDR2 is SYDVKM. The ends were cut back, 4 bases at V and 0 bases at J, with 24 bases in the middle. CDR3 sequence: CASSSPWGAGEAPNTGELFF. CDR3 nucleotide sequence: TGTGCCAGCAGTTCCCCGTGGGGGGCGGGAGAGGCCCCGAACACCGGGGAGCTGTTTTTT. Looking up the rest from reference TRBV28 and TRBJ2-2 gives the full variable domain: DVKVTQSSRYLVKRTGEKVFLECVQDMDHENMFWYRQDPGLGLRLIYFSYDVKMKEKGDIPEGYSVSREKKERFSLILESASTNQTSMYLCASSSPWGAGEAPNTGELFFGEGSRLTVL.

The chain is built from TRBV19 and TRBJ1-2, with D unresolved. The CDR3 length is 13 residues. V was shortened by 4 bases and J by 8 bases, with 14 bases between the two germline ends. From germline, CDR1 is LNHDA and CDR2 SQIVND (reference sequence). The CDR3 sequence is CASSRDPEAGYTF. CDR3 sequence (DNA): TGTGCCAGTAGTAGAGACCCTGAGGCCGGCTACACCTTC.

The chain recombines TRBV28 with TRBJ2-3, with D unclear. Germline V lookup: CDR1 MDHEN, CDR2 SYDVKM. The CDR3 loop spans 11 amino acids. Deletions cut 4 bases from V and 7 bases from J, with 6 bases between. Here the CDR3 DNA reads TGTGCCAGCAGTTCTCTGTATACGCAGTATTTT. This sequence encodes CASSSLYTQYF.

Details on this clone: Relative to the germline gene, one junction end is altered; a read error may explain this. This chain connects TRBV6-1 to TRBJ1-2, with 9 bases lining up with TRBD1. Looked up from germline, CDR1 is MNHNS and CDR2 is SASEGT. The CDR3 extends over 16 amino acids. The CDR3 sequence: CASSEARDRANFGYTF. In DNA form, the CDR3 reads TGTGCCAGCAGTGAAGCGCGGGACAGGGCTAACTTTGGCTACACCTTC.

This chain joins TRBV27 and TRBJ1-6; 7 bases are shared with TRBD1. CDR3 size: 15 residues. V dropped 6 bases and J dropped 8; count of bases not matched to a gene: 10. Germline-derived CDR1 and CDR2 are MNHEY and SMNVEV (reference sequence). The CDR3 bases are TGTGCCAGCAGGAAAACAGGGGTGGAGGATTCACCCCTCCACTTT. This encodes CASRKTGVEDSPLHF.

V is TRBV6-6 and J is TRBJ1-4, with 7 nucleotides matching TRBD1. The germline V gene has CDR1 MNHNY and CDR2 SVGAGI (reference sequence). The CDR3 has 15 amino acids. After removal of 2 bases from V and 5 bases from J, the junction contained 5 bases not matched to a gene. The CDR3 region has the DNA TGTGCCAGCAGTTACGCGACAGGGCCAAATGAAAAACTGTTTTTT. Translation: CASSYATGPNEKLFF.

This chain connects TRBV6-4 to TRBJ2-2; D may be TRBD1 (5 bases). The V end was cut by 0 bases, the J end by 4 bases, with 9 bases between. The germline gives CDR1 MRHNA, CDR2 SNTAGT. The CDR3 is 15 amino acids. This CDR3 reads CASSDSIGATGELFF. CDR3 coding DNA: TGTGCCAGCAGTGACTCGATAGGGGCCACCGGGGAGCTGTTTTTT.

This clone occurred once. The chain couples TRBV19 to TRBJ1-4; D perhaps matches TRBD1 (5 bases). The CDR3 has 15 amino acids. Germline loops: CDR1 LNHDA, CDR2 SQIVND (reference sequence). With 7 bases removed from V and 0 bases from J, the gap between germline ends came to 12 bases. CDR3 protein: CASKATGPTNEKLFF. CDR3 in DNA: TGTGCCAGTAAAGCTACAGGCCCAACTAATGAAAAACTGTTTTTT.

This clone was detected only a few times. The chain employs TRBV19 and TRBJ1-2; perhaps TRBD1 as D (6 bases). From germline, CDR1 is LNHDA and CDR2 SQIVND (reference sequence). Trimming cost V 6 bases and J 6 bases, with 11 bases left between them. CDR3 length: 12 amino acids. For the CDR3, the DNA is TGTGCCAGTAGACGACAGGAACATGGCTACACCTTC. Residues: CASRRQEHGYTF.

This clone was observed once. The rearrangement joins TRBV6-1 to TRBJ2-5, with a weak D call TRBD2 (6 bases). V was pared by 7 bases and J by 5 bases, with 17 bases between. The germline gives CDR1 MNHNS, CDR2 SASEGT. CDR3 length: 14 residues. In DNA, the CDR3 is TGTGCCAGCATAAGGGGACTCCTGAGGGAGACCCAGTACTTC. Residues: CASIRGLLRETQYF.

The chain recombines TRBV5-6 with TRBJ1-2; 8 bases match TRBD1. This CDR3 spans 15 amino acids. V gave up 1 base and J gave up 6 bases; unmatched junction bases: 8. CDR1 and CDR2 from the germline V gene are SGHDT and YYEEEE. CDR3 coding DNA: TGTGCCAGCAGCTTGTCAGGGGGCTGGATGGATGGCTACACCTTC. This gives the protein CASSLSGGWMDGYTF.